Each of the 16 T cell receptor beta chains below was sequenced from the same sample in a study of OX40 agonist ivuxolimab in advanced cancers. The library was made by the immunoSEQ multiplex PCR assay. The clones in this table, taken by TCRdb from immuneACCESS, are in-frame only. Not every clone is retained; where verified, under half of the shortfall comes from an unresolved V gene, and the cause of the rest is unknown. This sample comprises about 79,000 clones, around 92% of them detected only once. The ten largest clones take up around 0.53% of the sample. The specimen comprised CD4+ or CD8+ T cells sorted from blood, sampled in a trial of the OX40 agonist ivuxolimab. The receptor source for this set is an adult with an advanced solid tumor such as melanoma, head and neck, liver or kidney cancer.

The chain recombines TRBV19 with TRBJ2-7; D perhaps matches TRBD1 (5 bases). This CDR3 has 14 residues. Germline V gene sequence: CDR1 LNHDA, CDR2 SQIVND (reference sequence). V dropped 1 base and J dropped 3 bases, with 10 bases sitting between them. For the CDR3, the DNA is TGTGCCAGTAGTATAGCCGGACACAGCTACGAGCAGTACTTC. This codes for CASSIAGHSYEQYF.

The genes are TRBV2 and TRBJ2-1; D perhaps matches TRBD2 (5 bases). From germline, CDR1 is SNHLY and CDR2 FYNNEI. Deletions cut 6 bases from V and 5 bases from J, with 17 bases between. CDR3 size: 15 residues. The CDR3 reads CASRLSRRTNNEQFF. CDR3 DNA: TGTGCCAGCAGGCTTAGCAGGAGGACGAACAATGAGCAGTTCTTC.

CDR3 in amino acids: CASSVATGVGYGYTF. The DNA of the CDR3 is TGTGCCAGCAGCGTAGCAACAGGGGTAGGGTATGGCTACACCTTC. The V gene is TRBV9, the J gene TRBJ1-2, with 7 bases aligning to TRBD1. The CDR3 extends over 15 amino acids. Unmatched junction bases numbered 7, after V lost 0 bases and J lost 5 bases. CDR1 is SGDLS, CDR2 YYNGEE, per germline. The whole variable domain, remainder taken from reference TRBV9 and TRBJ1-2, is DSGVTQTPKHLITATGQRVTLRCSPRSGDLSVYWYQQSLDQGLQFLIQYYNGEERAKGNILERFSAQQFPDLHSELNLSSLELGDSALYFCASSVATGVGYGYTFGSGTRLTVV.

The rearrangement links TRBV28 to TRBJ2-3; 7 bases agree with TRBD2. The CDR3 runs 15 residues. V trimming: 2 bases; J trimming: 2 bases; junction bases outside the gene matches: 4. The germline V gene encodes CDR1 MDHEN and CDR2 SYDVKM. This CDR3 is CASSLITSVTDTQYF. The CDR3 nucleotides are TGTGCCAGCAGTTTAATCACTAGCGTCACAGATACGCAGTATTTT.

The chain combines TRBV19 with TRBJ1-5; 11 bases align to TRBD1. Germline CDR1 is LNHDA and CDR2 is SQIVND (reference sequence). The CDR3 is 15 residues long. Germline trimming cut 5 bases from V and 5 bases from J; bases unmatched to any gene: 5. CDR3 coding DNA: TGTGCCAGTAGTTCCGGGACAGGGGGATATCAGCCCCAGCATTTT. Translated: CASSSGTGGYQPQHF.

The chain uses TRBV4-1 and TRBJ1-2; possibly TRBD1 for D (5 bases). Per the germline V gene, CDR1 is MGHRA and CDR2 is YSYEKL. The V end lost 0 bases, the J end lost 5 bases, and 16 bases lay between the germline ends. The CDR3 consists of 16 residues. The CDR3 protein is CASSQDKQAEGYGYTF. The CDR3 coding sequence is TGCGCCAGCAGCCAAGATAAACAGGCGGAGGGTTATGGCTACACCTTC.

The V call is TRBV5-1, the J call TRBJ2-7; D possibly matches TRBD1 or TRBD2 (5 bases each). CDR1 and CDR2 from the germline V gene are SGHRS and YFSETQ. Trimming removed 1 base at V and 3 bases at J, with 11 bases between. This CDR3 has 14 residues. The DNA of the CDR3 is TGCGCCAGCAGCTTGACCGGGGCCGACTACGAGCAGTACTTC. Amino acids: CASSLTGADYEQYF.

The chain employs TRBV6-1 and TRBJ1-5, with unresolved D. V was shortened by 6 bases and J by 5 bases, with 11 bases between the two germline ends. Germline CDR1 and CDR2: MNHNS and SASEGT. This CDR3 is built from 13 residues. CDR3 loop: CASRLRGDQPQHF. CDR3 coding DNA: TGTGCCAGCAGATTAAGAGGTGATCAGCCCCAGCATTTT.

The chain couples TRBV7-9 to TRBJ2-7; TRBD2 agrees at 14 bases. Germline-derived CDR1 and CDR2 are SEHNR and FQNEAQ (reference sequence). CDR3 size: 15 residues. V was pared by 5 bases and J by 4 bases, with 4 bases of the junction left unmatched. The CDR3 coding sequence is TGTGCCAGCAGCCCGGGACTAGCGGGAGATTACGAGCAGTACTTC. Amino acids: CASSPGLAGDYEQYF.

This chain connects TRBV11-3 to TRBJ2-1, with 11 bases aligning to TRBD2. CDR1 and CDR2 (germline): SGHNT, YENEEA. The trim removed 7 bases at V and 7 bases at J, leaving 15 bases unmatched. The CDR3 length is 17 residues. The CDR3 region is CASKLRVAGGPGNEQFF. The CDR3 bases are TGTGCCAGCAAGCTTAGAGTAGCGGGAGGGCCGGGTAATGAGCAGTTCTTC.

CDR3 loop: CASSMPPGLFNYGYTF. CDR3 nucleotide sequence: TGTGCCAGTAGTATGCCTCCCGGTCTTTTTAACTATGGCTACACCTTC. This rearrangement joins TRBV19 to TRBJ1-2; unclear D gene. Trimming removed 3 bases from V and 1 base from J, with 15 bases in between. The CDR3 is made up of 16 amino acids. Germline V gives CDR1 LNHDA, CDR2 SQIVND (reference sequence).

This clone was seen a single time. The V call is TRBV7-2, the J call TRBJ2-7, with TRBD2 as a possible D gene (6 bases). Trimming removed 5 bases from V and 0 bases from J, with 14 bases in between. The CDR3 loop spans 15 amino acids. Germline V gives CDR1 SGHTA, CDR2 FQGNSA. For the CDR3, the DNA is TGTGCCAGCAGCGTCACCGGGGGAAGCTCCTACGAGCAGTACTTC. It encodes CASSVTGGSSYEQYF. The complete variable domain, with remaining parts taken from reference TRBV7-2 and TRBJ2-7, reads GAGVSQSPSNKVTEKGKDVELRCDPISGHTALYWYRQSLGQGLEFLIYFQGNSAPDKSGLPSDRFSAERTGGSVSTLTIQRTQQEDSAVYLCASSVTGGSSYEQYFGPGTRLTVT.

V is TRBV19 and J is TRBJ2-2; D may be TRBD1 (5 bases). CDR3 size: 15 residues. Trimming took 6 bases from V and 2 from J, leaving 13 bases between them. CDR1 and CDR2 from the germline V gene are LNHDA and SQIVND (reference sequence). Written as DNA, the CDR3 is TGTGCCAGTAGGAGACAGTGGGAAAACACCGGGGAGCTGTTTTTT. It yields the protein CASRRQWENTGELFF.

This CDR3 is CASSYDGTGDTQYF. Written as DNA, the CDR3 is TGTGCCAGCAGTTACGATGGGACAGGGGATACGCAGTATTTT. The rearrangement uses TRBV6-5 and TRBJ2-3; 9 nucleotides align to TRBD1. Germline V CDR1 and CDR2: MNHEY, SVGAGI. CDR3 length: 14 amino acids. J gave up 6 bases and V 2 bases, and 3 bases lay outside the gene matches.

The chain links TRBV11-2 to TRBJ2-5; TRBD2 aligns across 9 bases. The CDR3 covers 15 residues. Germline values: CDR1 SGHAT, CDR2 FQNNGV. The trim removed 5 bases at V and 5 bases at J, leaving 9 bases unmatched. For the CDR3, the DNA is TGTGCCAGCAGCCCTAGCGGGGTCATCGGGGAGACCCAGTACTTC. Residues: CASSPSGVIGETQYF.

This clone has just one count. The rearrangement uses TRBV18 and TRBJ1-5; D remains ambiguous. Germline assignment: CDR1 KGHSH and CDR2 LQKENI. V lost 1 base and J lost 3, with 10 bases in between. The CDR3 consists of 15 residues. The CDR3 coding sequence is TGTGCCAGCTCACCACGCCCAGAATCCAATCAGCCCCAGCATTTT. It translates to CASSPRPESNQPQHF.